A selection of T cell receptor beta chains follows, all from one sample in a study of response to subunit inactivated influenza vaccine. In TCRdb, the RT-PCR reads were re-called with MiXCR into one record per CDR3 protein. This sample has about 170,000 distinct CDR3 sequences, with around 12% found just once. Another study also made use of these data, one on T cells expressing NK-cell markers.

Material: CD8+ T cells sorted from PBMCs, obtained approximately 13 days after vaccination. The receptors originated from a man aged 45-65 years who received an inactivated influenza vaccine. Each CDR3 is given with its conserved first and last residue. D genes are given only for firm matches. The size of a clone is reported for some rows only, either as once, few or many, or as a class for expanded clones.

V	J	D	size	DNA	CDR3
TRBV7-9	TRBJ2-1	NA	NA	TGTGCCACAGTCAGGGAAAGCTCCTACAATGAGCAGTTCTTC	CATVRESSYNEQFF
TRBV15	TRBJ2-7	NA	NA	TGTGCCACCAGTGCAGGGGACTCCTACGAGCAGTACTTC	CATSAGDSYEQYF
TRBV13	TRBJ2-1	TRBD1	few	TGTGCCAGCAGCCCTGTCCCGGGACAGGGGCCGCAACCAGACGATGAGCAGTTCTTC	CASSPVPGQGPQPDDEQFF
TRBV5-1	TRBJ1-1	NA	many	TGCGCCAGCAGTCCAACTCTGTCGACAGTCATGAACACTGAAGCTTTCTTT	CASSPTLSTVMNTEAFF
TRBV7-9	TRBJ1-2	NA	many	TGTGCCAGCAGCCCTTGGGCAGGGGCTAACTATGGCTACACCTTC	CASSPWAGANYGYTF
TRBV7-9	TRBJ2-1	NA	NA	TGTGCCAGCAGCTTAGACAGCCGATACTACAATGAGCAGTTCTTC	CASSLDSRYYNEQFF
TRBV2	TRBJ1-2	NA	few	TGTGCCAGCAGTGAAGACAGGAACTATGGCTACACCTTC	CASSEDRNYGYTF
TRBV15	TRBJ1-4	TRBD1	NA	TGTGCCACCAGCAGGGAGGGACAGGCGGGGGAAAAACTGTTTTTT	CATSREGQAGEKLFF
TRBV4-1	TRBJ1-1	TRBD1	NA	TGCGCCAGCAGCCCAGGGGGGGAAGCTTTCTTT	CASSPGGEAFF
TRBV4-2	TRBJ1-5	NA	NA	TGTGCCAGCAGCCAAGAACAGGAAATTTATAGCAATCAGCCCCAGCATTTT	CASSQEQEIYSNQPQHF
TRBV11-3	TRBJ2-1	TRBD1	NA	TGTGCCAGCAGCTTAGCGATGGGACAGGGGGACAATGAGCAGTTCTTC	CASSLAMGQGDNEQFF
TRBV4-1	TRBJ2-7	TRBD1	many	TGCGCCAGCAGCCAAGAAGGGGGCTTCGCCTACGAGCAGTACTTC	CASSQEGGFAYEQYF
TRBV4-3	TRBJ2-7	NA	NA	TGCGCCAGCAGCCAAGATCTCGGGAAGGTGACCTACGAGCAGTACTTC	CASSQDLGKVTYEQYF
TRBV10-3	TRBJ2-1	TRBD2	NA	TGTGCCATCAGGCCTAGCGGGAGCTCCTGCAATGAGCAGTTCTTC	CAIRPSGSSCNEQFF
TRBV28	TRBJ2-7	NA	many	TGTGCCAGCAGTTTGTACGAGCAGTACTTC	CASSLYEQYF
TRBV20-1	TRBJ2-3	NA	once	TGCAGTGCCACCCCCCGGGGCACAGATACGCAGTATTTT	CSATPRGTDTQYF
TRBV27	TRBJ2-7	NA	NA	TGTGCCAGCAGCCTCGGGCCATCCCTCTACGAGCAGTACTTC	CASSLGPSLYEQYF
TRBV12-3/TRBV12-4	TRBJ2-3	TRBD2	many	TGTGCCAGCAGTTTAAGAGTAACTAGCGGAACAGATACGCAGTATTTT	CASSLRVTSGTDTQYF
TRBV12-3/TRBV12-4	TRBJ2-7	TRBD2	few	TGTGCCAGCAGTTTAGCACTAGCGGGGGAAATCGAGCAGTACTTC	CASSLALAGEIEQYF
TRBV7-9	TRBJ1-2	TRBD1	few	TGTGCCAGCAGCTTAGTGGTTGGACAGGGCGGCTATGGCTACACCTTC	CASSLVVGQGGYGYTF
TRBV5-6	TRBJ2-1	NA	many	TGTGCCAGCAGCTGCGTGGACCGTCCCTACAATGAGCAGTTCTTC	CASSCVDRPYNEQFF
TRBV5-1	TRBJ2-3	TRBD2	few	TGCGCCAGCAGCCCCCGGGGGGGGGGGATCACAGATACGCAGTATTTT	CASSPRGGGITDTQYF
TRBV4-3	TRBJ1-4	TRBD1	few	TGCGCCAGCAGCCAAGATCGGGGGACAGGGTTTGAAAAACTGTTTTTT	CASSQDRGTGFEKLFF
TRBV5-1	TRBJ2-1	TRBD2	few	TGCGCCAGCACCACACTAGCGGGAGGGTACAATGAGCAGTTCTTC	CASTTLAGGYNEQFF
TRBV15	TRBJ2-7	TRBD1	NA	TGTGCCACCAGCAAGGACAGGGGACGACCCTACGAGCAGTACTTC	CATSKDRGRPYEQYF
TRBV28	TRBJ2-7	TRBD1	few	TGTGCCAGCCGTTCGACGGGACAGGGTTACGAGCAGTACTTC	CASRSTGQGYEQYF
TRBV9	TRBJ2-7	TRBD2	NA	TGTGCCAGCAGCTTAACCGGGACTAGCAACTACGAGCAGTACTTC	CASSLTGTSNYEQYF
TRBV6-1	TRBJ2-2	NA	many	TGTGCCAGCAGGCCGGGCTCCAACACCGGGGAGCTGTTTTTT	CASRPGSNTGELFF
TRBV6-1	TRBJ2-5	TRBD2	NA	TGTGCCAGCAGTGACGTAGCGGGGGAAGAGACCCAGTACTTC	CASSDVAGEETQYF
TRBV7-2	TRBJ2-1	NA	NA	TGTGCCAGCAGCGAGGGCGAGAGCTCCTACAATGAGCAGTTCTTC	CASSEGESSYNEQFF
TRBV6-5	TRBJ2-5	NA	few	TGTGCCAGCAGTTTCGGGGTGAAGAACCAAGAGACCCAGTACTTC	CASSFGVKNQETQYF
TRBV4-3	TRBJ2-1	NA	many	TGCGCCAGCAGCCAAGACCCCCCGACAGTTAGCTCCTACAATGAGCAGTTCTTC	CASSQDPPTVSSYNEQFF
TRBV20-1	TRBJ1-6	NA	many	TGCAGTGCTAGAGATCTGAGGTCGGGGGATTCACCCCTCCACTTT	CSARDLRSGDSPLHF
TRBV11-2	TRBJ2-7	TRBD1	many	TGTGCCAGCAGCTTATTTCCCCGGGACAGGGGGAACGAGCAGTACTTC	CASSLFPRDRGNEQYF
TRBV6-1	TRBJ2-7	TRBD2	NA	TGTGCCAGCAGTGAATCCGGGACTAGCGGATACTACGAGCAGTACTTC	CASSESGTSGYYEQYF
TRBV4-3	TRBJ2-2	NA	few	TGCGCCAGCAGCCGACGACTAGAAACCACCGGGGAGCTGTTTTTT	CASSRRLETTGELFF
TRBV11-2	TRBJ1-1	NA	NA	TGTGCCAGCAGCTTAGGGGGCTCGGCCACTGAAGCTTTCTTT	CASSLGGSATEAFF
TRBV15	TRBJ2-5	NA	few	TGTGCCACCAGCCGAGAGACAGATCAAGAGACCCAGTACTTC	CATSRETDQETQYF
TRBV27	TRBJ2-1	NA	NA	TGTGCCAGCAGTTCTGGCCCTAGCCCCTACAATGAGCAGTTCTTC	CASSSGPSPYNEQFF
TRBV2	TRBJ2-1	NA	few	TGTGCCAGCAGTGAAAGGGTGACAGACAATGAGCAGTTCTTC	CASSERVTDNEQFF
TRBV7-9	TRBJ1-2	NA	NA	TGTGCCAGCAGCTTAGGGAACAGAAATGGCTACACCTTC	CASSLGNRNGYTF
TRBV12-3/TRBV12-4	TRBJ2-3	TRBD1	NA	TGTGCCAGCAGTGGGACAGGGAGCACAGATAAGCAGTATTTT	CASSGTGSTDKQYF
TRBV28	TRBJ2-5	TRBD2	few	TGTGCCAGCAGTTCCGGACTAGCGGGAACAGAGACCCAGTACTTC	CASSSGLAGTETQYF
TRBV9	TRBJ2-1	TRBD1	NA	TGTGCCAGCAGCGCGACCGGGACAGGGTGTGAGCAGTTCTTC	CASSATGTGCEQFF